This entry lists 27 T cell receptor beta chains sequenced from one sample in a study of T cell responses to AZD1222 COVID-19 vaccine (dated by TCRdb to the early 2020s). The time point label on this specimen signifies: about 28 days (+/-7) after the second vaccine dose. The library was generated by the immunoSEQ multiplex PCR assay. This immuneACCESS table, as held by TCRdb, lists in-frame sequences with V and J called but not all clones. Of the missing ones, under half trace to an unresolved V gene in checked studies; the others have no known cause. This sample lists 83,000 or so clones; approximately 90% were detected once. Around 30% of the sample goes to the ten largest clones. Sequenced material: peripheral blood, taken 28 days after the second AZD1222 dose. The receptors were gathered from an adult who received the AZD1222 COVID-19 vaccine.

The chain employs TRBV11-2 and TRBJ2-6; 8 nucleotides line up with TRBD1. Germline CDR1 SGHAT, CDR2 FQNNGV. The V and J ends lost 6 bases and 1 base, in that order; junction bases with no gene match: 11. The CDR3 contains 18 residues. For the CDR3, the DNA is TGTGCCAGCAGGAAATGGGGGGACAGGACATCTGGGGCCAACGTCCTGACTTTC. Its translation: CASRKWGDRTSGANVLTF.

This clone showed up just a few times. The chain uses TRBV30 and TRBJ1-4, with D possibly TRBD1 on 5 matching bases. The V gene lost 6 bases and the J gene lost 8 bases, with 25 bases spanning the gap. The CDR3 loop spans 16 amino acids. Germline lookup yields CDR1 GTSNPN and CDR2 SVGIG (reference sequence). CDR3 sequence reads: CACLPGQGRVGEKLFF. The DNA for the CDR3 is TGTGCCTGCCTCCCGGGGCAGGGCAGGGTCGGAGAAAAACTGTTTTTT.

This clone was seen only a few times. The chain has TRBV27 and TRBJ1-2; weak D call: TRBD1 (6 bases). There are 14 residues in the CDR3. V was cut by 4 bases and J by 8 bases, with 17 bases left in between. Germline V lookup: CDR1 MNHEY, CDR2 SMNVEV (reference sequence). CDR3 bases: TGTGCCAGCAGTTCGCCCTCAAACAGGGACGGCTACACCTTC. It yields the protein CASSSPSNRDGYTF.

The chain carries TRBV4-1 and TRBJ1-2; D gene uncertain. Trimming removed 0 bases from V and 4 bases from J, with 15 bases in between. Germline assignment: CDR1 MGHRA and CDR2 YSYEKL. CDR3 length: 16 amino acids. In DNA, the CDR3 is TGCGCCAGCAGCCAAGATGGAAGCTGGGGTGGCTATGGCTACACCTTC. It codes for CASSQDGSWGGYGYTF.

The chain uses TRBV27 and TRBJ1-2; D not certain. CDR1 and CDR2 from the germline V gene are MNHEY and SMNVEV (reference sequence). The CDR3 has 15 amino acids. The germline V and J ends were trimmed by 1 base and 4 bases, with 13 bases remaining between them. The CDR3 nucleotides are TGTGCCAGCAGTTTATTCGAGGGCGCGACCTATGGCTACACCTTC. Translating gives CASSLFEGATYGYTF.

This chain joins TRBV7-8 and TRBJ1-4, with D unresolved. This CDR3 comprises 14 residues. Per the germline V gene, CDR1 is SGHVS and CDR2 is FQNEAQ. V was clipped by 1 base and J by 8 bases, with 11 bases between them. CDR3: CASSLEATREKLFF. CDR3 sequence (DNA): TGTGCCAGCAGCTTAGAAGCGACTAGGGAAAAACTGTTTTTT.

J is TRBJ1-5 and V is TRBV5-8; no clear D gene. The CDR3 covers 15 residues. The V gene's germline CDR1 is SGHTS and CDR2 YDEGEE. V was cut by 3 bases and J by 1 base, with 11 bases left in between. For the CDR3, the DNA is TGTGCCAGCAGCTCTGGGCTGGGGAGCAATCAGCCCCAGCATTTT. It yields the protein CASSSGLGSNQPQHF. Full variable domain (remainder filled in from reference TRBV5-8 and TRBJ1-5): EAGVTQSPTHLIKTRGQQATLRCSPISGHTSVYWYQQALGLGLQFLLWYDEGEERNRGNFPPRFSGRQFPNYSSELNVNALELEDSALYLCASSSGLGSNQPQHFGDGTRLSIL.

V gene TRBV6-4 combines with J gene TRBJ2-3; 10 bases align to TRBD2. The CDR3 has 15 amino acids. In germline, CDR1 is MRHNA, CDR2 SNTAGT. V shed 5 bases, J shed 3 bases, and the junction held 5 bases outside the gene matches. The CDR3 DNA reads as TGTGCCAGCAGTAGAAGCGGGAGGGTAACAGATACGCAGTATTTT. It yields the protein CASSRSGRVTDTQYF.

The J gene is TRBJ2-2, the V gene TRBV29-1; D call uncertain. Trimming removed 4 bases at V and 1 base at J, with 10 bases between. Germline CDR1 SQVTM, CDR2 ANQGSEA. CDR3 length equals 14 residues. The CDR3 here is CSVGAAGNTGELFF. The CDR3 DNA is TGCAGCGTTGGGGCGGCCGGGAACACCGGGGAGCTGTTTTTT.

V gene TRBV7-8 combines with J gene TRBJ2-1, with 15 bases aligning to TRBD2. V dropped 4 bases and J dropped 7; count of bases not matched to a gene: 5. CDR3 length: 16 residues. Looked up from germline, CDR1 is SGHVS and CDR2 is FQNEAQ. CDR3 residues: CASSSGLAGGGNEQFF. The DNA of the CDR3 is TGTGCCAGCAGCTCCGGACTAGCGGGAGGGGGGAATGAGCAGTTCTTC.

The chain recombines TRBV10-2 with TRBJ1-2; no clear D gene. Trimming shortened V by 3 bases and J by 8 bases, and 13 bases separated the two germline ends. CDR1 is WSHSY and CDR2 is SAAADI in the germline V gene. CDR3 length: 13 amino acids. The CDR3 is CASSEYEAPGYTF. The CDR3 region has the DNA TGCGCCAGCAGTGAATATGAGGCACCAGGCTACACCTTC.

This sequence joins TRBV15 and TRBJ1-2; a possible D gene is TRBD1 (5 bases). The V end was cut by 5 bases, the J end by 5 bases, with 12 bases between. This CDR3 comprises 13 residues. Germline values: CDR1 LNHNV, CDR2 YYDKDF (reference sequence). The CDR3 DNA is TGTGCCACCAGCGGAGGGGTCGGGTATGGCTACACCTTC. It translates to CATSGGVGYGYTF. Supplemented by reference TRBV15 and TRBJ1-2, the full variable domain reads DAMVIQNPRYQVTQFGKPVTLSCSQTLNHNVMYWYQQKSSQAPKLLFHYYDKDFNNEADTPDNFQSRRPNTSFCFLDIRSPGLGDTAMYLCATSGGVGYGYTFGSGTRLTVV.

This chain uses TRBV19 with TRBJ1-5; D remains ambiguous. V lost 3 bases to trimming and J lost 3 bases, with 18 bases between them. The CDR3 consists of 17 residues. Germline V CDR1 and CDR2: LNHDA, SQIVND (reference sequence). Here the CDR3 DNA reads TGTGCCAGTAGTATCTGGATTGGGGAGAGGGACAATCAGCCCCAGCATTTT. Encoded protein: CASSIWIGERDNQPQHF.

The CDR3 spells CASSPLPNEKLFF. The CDR3 bases are TGTGCCAGCAGCCCCCTCCCCAATGAAAAACTGTTTTTT. The V gene is TRBV9, the J gene TRBJ1-4; D is unresolved. The CDR3 loop spans 13 amino acids. Looked up from germline, CDR1 is SGDLS and CDR2 is YYNGEE. V was shortened by 4 bases and J by 5 bases, with 9 bases between the two germline ends.

This clone was detected once. J is TRBJ1-2 and V is TRBV28; 8 positions match TRBD1. The germline gives CDR1 MDHEN, CDR2 SYDVKM. The CDR3 sequence is 13 residues long. With V trimmed by 6 bases and J by 8 bases, 8 bases remained unmatched. CDR3 in DNA: TGTGCCAGCAGACCGACAGGGGTTGAAGGCTACACCTTC. It translates to CASRPTGVEGYTF.

Worth noting for this clone: The junction departs from the called germline gene at one end, perhaps through a read error. This sequence joins TRBV3-1 (or the pseudogene TRBV3-2) and TRBJ2-7; weak D call: TRBD1 (6 bases). This CDR3 has 14 residues. Germline V gene lookup returns CDR1 LGHDT and CDR2 YNNKEL (reference sequence). This CDR3 reads CASGQQGASYEQYF. The CDR3 bases are TGTGCCAGCGGCCAACAGGGTGCCTCCTACGAGCAGTACTTC.

The chain is built from TRBV28 and TRBJ1-5; D gene unclear. CDR1 is MDHEN and CDR2 is SYDVKM in the germline V gene. The ends were cut back, 1 base at V and 7 bases at J, with 5 bases in the middle. The CDR3 extends over 12 amino acids. The CDR3 DNA reads TGTGCCAGCAGTTTATTCCTCCAGCCCCAGCATTTT. The encoded protein is CASSLFLQPQHF.

The chain recombines TRBV28 with TRBJ2-1; 9 bases line up with TRBD2. The junction had 6 bases not matched to a gene; V was cut back by 8 bases and J by 7 bases. There are 13 residues in the CDR3. The germline gives CDR1 MDHEN, CDR2 SYDVKM. The DNA for the CDR3 is TGTGCCAGCTCGGCGGGAGGGCCTAATGAGCAGTTCTTC. Encoded protein: CASSAGGPNEQFF.

The V and J genes are TRBV19 and TRBJ1-1, with D possibly being TRBD1 (6 bases). Germline loops: CDR1 LNHDA, CDR2 SQIVND (reference sequence). The CDR3 consists of 13 residues. The V end was cut by 6 bases, the J end by 3 bases, with 11 bases between. CDR3 region: CASSQGSDTEAFF. The CDR3 bases are TGTGCCAGTAGCCAGGGGAGCGACACTGAAGCTTTCTTT.

This chain connects TRBV11-2 to TRBJ2-7; TRBD2 agrees at 8 bases. The CDR3 is 15 amino acids. The junction had 5 bases not matched to a gene; V was cut back by 4 bases and J by 0 bases. The germline gives CDR1 SGHAT, CDR2 FQNNGV. CDR3 residues: CASSSRGGSSYEQYF. The CDR3 DNA reads as TGTGCCAGCAGCTCCCGGGGGGGGTCCTCCTACGAGCAGTACTTC.

The chain carries TRBV18 and TRBJ1-4; 9 bases agree with TRBD1. The J segment lost 7 bases and the V segment lost 3 bases, leaving 12 bases of the junction unmatched. Germline values: CDR1 KGHSH, CDR2 LQKENI. This CDR3 region has 17 residues. The CDR3 sequence: CASSPSIRDRGFEKLFF. CDR3 in DNA: TGTGCCAGCTCACCCTCAATACGAGACAGGGGGTTTGAAAAACTGTTTTTT.

The CDR3 loop reads CASSQKDRGKAYEQYF. The CDR3 nucleotides are TGTGCCAGCAGTCAAAAAGACAGGGGTAAAGCCTACGAGCAGTACTTC. The chain carries TRBV6-6 and TRBJ2-7; TRBD1 matches 8 bases. This CDR3 is 16 amino acids long. The J segment lost 2 bases and the V segment lost 5 bases, leaving 11 bases of the junction unmatched. The germline V gene encodes CDR1 MNHNY and CDR2 SVGAGI (reference sequence).

The chain uses TRBV28 and TRBJ2-7; no clear D. Germline V gives CDR1 MDHEN, CDR2 SYDVKM. The CDR3 runs 16 residues. The V gene lost 4 bases and the J gene lost 2 bases, with 18 bases spanning the gap. CDR3 coding DNA: TGTGCCAGCAGTTACCTACTGTTCACTGAGACCTACGAGCAGTACTTC. Residues: CASSYLLFTETYEQYF.

This clone was seen only once. This rearrangement joins TRBV6-5 to TRBJ1-2; 8 bases agree with TRBD1. Germline V lookup: CDR1 MNHEY, CDR2 SVGAGI. There are 16 residues in the CDR3. V shed 2 bases, J shed 3 bases, and the junction held 8 bases outside the gene matches. The CDR3 DNA is TGTGCCAGCAGTTACCGTGGCAGGGGGCTGGACTATGGCTACACCTTC. Translation: CASSYRGRGLDYGYTF.

This rearrangement joins TRBV2 to TRBJ2-3, with 8 bases identical to TRBD1. Looked up from germline, CDR1 is SNHLY and CDR2 is FYNNEI. This CDR3 has 15 amino acids. The J segment lost 0 bases and the V segment lost 5 bases, leaving 4 bases of the junction unmatched. CDR3 protein: CASSMRTGSTDTQYF. The CDR3 DNA sequence: TGTGCCAGCAGTATGCGGACAGGGAGCACAGATACGCAGTATTTT.

The chain uses TRBV6-1 and TRBJ1-3, with TRBD1 matching over 12 bases. The V gene's germline CDR1 is MNHNS and CDR2 SASEGT. The trim removed 2 bases at V and 3 bases at J, leaving 2 bases unmatched. CDR3 length: 16 residues. The CDR3, as DNA: TGTGCCAGCAGTGAAAGGGACAGGGGGCTTGGAAACACCATATATTTT. It codes for CASSERDRGLGNTIYF.

V usage is TRBV2 and J usage is TRBJ2-4; D gene ambiguous. Trimming pared 4 bases from V and 3 bases from J, leaving 13 bases between. CDR3 length: 15 residues. Per germline, CDR1 SNHLY and CDR2 FYNNEI. The CDR3 DNA sequence: TGTGCCAGCAGTGTGGGCAGTAAAAACAAAAACATTCAGTACTTC. This sequence encodes CASSVGSKNKNIQYF.